The T cell receptor (beta chain) under discussion was sequenced for a study of T-cell reconstitution after alpha-beta-depleted transplantation in children. Study-wide results and caveats: T-cell counts and diversity at one year post-transplant came mainly from newly produced T cells.

With regard to this clonotype: The antigen is not known.

Trimming cost V 2 bases and J 6 bases, with 16 bases left between them. Germline CDR1 reads MNHEY; CDR2 reads SMNVEV (reference sequence). The CDR3 extends over 15 amino acids. Construction of the TCRbeta library involved unique molecular identifiers. TCRdb reprocessed the PCR reads via MiXCR and lists one record per CDR3 protein. This table has fewer than 85,000 distinct CDR3 sequences, 13% to 15% appearing once. The sequencing here drew on PBMCs, mostly from graft donor cells, taken 180 days after TCRalphabeta/CD19-depleted stem cell transplant. The V and J genes are TRBV27 and TRBJ1-1, with D possibly being TRBD1 (5 bases). This TCR was sampled from a male patient between 2 and 10 years old who had a stem cell transplant for acute lymphoblastic leukemia, so the T cells may come from the graft donor. In DNA, the CDR3 is TGTGCCAGCAGTTTAGTCGGTATGGGGGATTCTGAAGCTTTCTTT. Its protein product is CASSLVGMGDSEAFF.